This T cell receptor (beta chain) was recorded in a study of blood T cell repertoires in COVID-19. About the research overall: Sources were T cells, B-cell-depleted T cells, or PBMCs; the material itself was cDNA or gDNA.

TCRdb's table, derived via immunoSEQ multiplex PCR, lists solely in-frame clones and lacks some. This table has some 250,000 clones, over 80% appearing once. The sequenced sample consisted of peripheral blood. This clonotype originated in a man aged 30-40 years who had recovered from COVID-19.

The CDR3 sequence: CASSQSRTSGTYEQYF. The CDR3 bases are TGCGCCAGCAGCCAATCAAGGACTAGCGGAACCTACGAGCAGTACTTC. The chain couples TRBV4-1 to TRBJ2-7, with TRBD2 matching 10 bases. The V and J ends lost 2 bases and 2 bases, in that order; junction bases with no gene match: 6. The CDR3 runs 16 residues. The germline V gene has CDR1 MGHRA and CDR2 YSYEKL.